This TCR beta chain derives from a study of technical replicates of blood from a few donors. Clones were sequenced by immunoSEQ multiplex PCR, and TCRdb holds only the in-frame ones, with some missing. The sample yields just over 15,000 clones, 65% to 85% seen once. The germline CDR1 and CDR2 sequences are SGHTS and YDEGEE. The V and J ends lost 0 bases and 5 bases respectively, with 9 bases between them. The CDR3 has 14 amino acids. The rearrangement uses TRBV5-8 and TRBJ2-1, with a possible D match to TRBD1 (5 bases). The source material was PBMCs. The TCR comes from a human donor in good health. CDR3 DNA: TGTGCCAGCAGCTTGGGGACAAGGGACAATGAGCAGTTCTTC. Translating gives CASSLGTRDNEQFF.